Listed below are T cell receptor beta chains from one sample, sequenced in a study of shared clonotypes between healthy human individuals. The repertoire was sequenced with immunoSEQ multiplex PCR; TCRdb's copy has only in-frame clones and lacks some. The data show approximately 500,000 clones, approximately 82% seen once. The sample consisted of PBMCs. These receptors were obtained from a woman aged 40 to 50 in good health. Some clones in this sample may be carry-over from other donors' samples. The CDR3 runs from the conserved cysteine through the conserved F or W. D genes are given only for firm matches. Rows may omit the clone size; those that give it use once, few, many or a size class.

j_gene	abundance	v_gene	d_gene	len	CDR3nt	CDR3aa
TRBJ2-7	few	TRBV7-9	TRBD1	15	TGTGCCAGCACCCCGCGGGGGACAGGGGGGTACGAGCAGTACTTC	CASTPRGTGGYEQYF
TRBJ2-5	NA	TRBV7-2	TRBD1	14	TGTGCCAGCAGCGGACGACAGGGCCTAGAGACCCAGTACTTC	CASSGRQGLETQYF
TRBJ2-1	NA	TRBV5-1	NA	12	TGCGCCAGCAGCGGGAGTTACAATGAGCAGTTCTTC	CASSGSYNEQFF
TRBJ1-5	few	TRBV4-1	NA	17	TGCGCCAGCAGCCTAGCCGGGACGGCCTATAGCAATCAGCCCCAGCATTTT	CASSLAGTAYSNQPQHF
TRBJ2-7	many	TRBV27	NA	15	TGTGCCAGCAGTATCACCGGCCCAAGGGACTACGAGCAGTACTTC	CASSITGPRDYEQYF
TRBJ2-5	NA	TRBV19	NA	13	TGTGCCAGTAGTATAAGAAGAGGGGAGACCCAGTACTTC	CASSIRRGETQYF
TRBJ2-1	NA	TRBV7-9	TRBD1	13	TGTGCCAGCAGCAGTACCCGGACAGGTTTGCAGTTCTTC	CASSSTRTGLQFF
TRBJ1-2	NA	TRBV18	TRBD1	13	TGTGCCAGCTCACTGGACAGGGCTTATGGCTACACCTTC	CASSLDRAYGYTF
TRBJ2-3	NA	TRBV7-9	TRBD2	13	TGTGCCGAGCGGGGGCCTAGCACAGATACGCAGTATTTT	CAERGPSTDTQYF
TRBJ2-7	NA	TRBV19	NA	14	TGTGCCAGTAGTATCCAGGGTCGATCCTACGAGCAGTACTTC	CASSIQGRSYEQYF
TRBJ1-2	NA	TRBV7-9	NA	13	TGTGCCAGCAGCTCAAACTACCTCTATGGCTACACCTTC	CASSSNYLYGYTF
TRBJ2-1	NA	TRBV6-5	TRBD2	13	TGTGCCACAGGGACTAGCGAGTACAATGAGCAGTTCTTC	CATGTSEYNEQFF
TRBJ2-7	NA	TRBV7-9	TRBD1	14	TGTGCCAGCAGCTTAGCGCTAGGGGGCCACGAGCAGTACTTC	CASSLALGGHEQYF
TRBJ2-3	NA	TRBV7-2	NA	12	TGTGCCAGCAGCTTAGCCCAAGATACGCAGTATTTT	CASSLAQDTQYF
TRBJ1-2	few	TRBV5-1	NA	13	TGCGCCAGCAGCTTGGCCGCGGACTATGGCTACACCTTC	CASSLAADYGYTF
TRBJ2-5	once	TRBV7-7	NA	15	TGTGCCAGCAGCTTAGCGCTCGACTCGATAGAGACCCAGTACTTC	CASSLALDSIETQYF
TRBJ2-7	once	TRBV5-1	NA	15	TGCGCCAGCAGCTTAACCGGGACCACCGCCGGGGAGCAGTACTTC	CASSLTGTTAGEQYF
TRBJ1-4	NA	TRBV28	NA	15	TGTGCCAGCAGTCCGCCGGGACCTGGTAATGAAAAACTGTTTTTT	CASSPPGPGNEKLFF
TRBJ2-5	NA	TRBV27	TRBD2	17	TGTGCCAGCAGTTTATGGGGACTAGCGGGAGGGCCGGAGACCCAGTACTTC	CASSLWGLAGGPETQYF
TRBJ2-2	NA	TRBV4-2	TRBD2	17	TGTGCCAGCAGCCAAGAGGGTCTAGCGGGAGTCACCGGGGAGCTGTTTTTT	CASSQEGLAGVTGELFF
TRBJ1-1	NA	TRBV19	TRBD1	13	TGTGCCTCTATACCCAGGGGACAGTATGAAGCTTTCTTT	CASIPRGQYEAFF
TRBJ1-4	NA	TRBV6-1	NA	13	TGTGCCATTAACAGGGCAACTAATGAAAAACTGTTTTTT	CAINRATNEKLFF
TRBJ2-7	NA	TRBV30	TRBD1	12	TGTGCCTGGACAGGGGGCACTTACGAGCAGTACTTC	CAWTGGTYEQYF
TRBJ2-2	NA	TRBV7-3	NA	12	TGTGCCAGCAGCTTACGCACCGGGGAGCTGTTTTTT	CASSLRTGELFF
TRBJ2-1	few	TRBV5-1	NA	12	TGCGCCAGCAGCATAATAGTGGGTGAGCAGTTCTTC	CASSIIVGEQFF
TRBJ2-1	NA	TRBV28	NA	15	TGTGCCAGCACCTTGGAGGGCGGGTCCTACAATGAGCAGTTCTTC	CASTLEGGSYNEQFF
TRBJ2-3	few	TRBV2	NA	13	TGTGCCAGCAGTGCAGATATGGCAGATACGCAGTATTTT	CASSADMADTQYF
TRBJ2-7	NA	TRBV2	NA	13	TGTGCCAGCAGTGAAAGGTGGGGTACCGAGCAGTACTTC	CASSERWGTEQYF
TRBJ2-1	NA	TRBV19	NA	14	TGTGCCACTCTGAAGTGGGAGGACTACAATGAGCAGTTCTTC	CATLKWEDYNEQFF
TRBJ2-7	NA	TRBV10-2	TRBD2	14	TGCGCCAGCAAGCCTAGCGGGAGTGGTTACGAGCAGTACTTC	CASKPSGSGYEQYF
TRBJ2-3	NA	TRBV7-2	NA	13	TGTGCCAGCAGCTTAGGATCCGCAGATACGCAGTATTTT	CASSLGSADTQYF
TRBJ1-1	NA	TRBV4-3	TRBD1	16	TGCGCCAGCAGCCAAGGTATTAGGGGGCTTGGCACTGAAGCTTTCTTT	CASSQGIRGLGTEAFF
TRBJ1-1	NA	TRBV6-6	TRBD1	13	TGTGCCAGCAGCGGTGACAGGGGCACTGAAGCTTTCTTT	CASSGDRGTEAFF
TRBJ2-3	NA	TRBV7-3	TRBD2	17	TGTGCCAGCAGCAAAGGGACTAGCGGGAGAGGCACAGATACGCAGTATTTT	CASSKGTSGRGTDTQYF
TRBJ2-7	NA	TRBV9	TRBD2	16	TGTGCCAGCAGCGTAGGGGCTAGCGGGGGATCCTACGAGCAGTACTTC	CASSVGASGGSYEQYF
TRBJ2-7	NA	TRBV7-2	NA	15	TGTGCCAGCAGCTTAGTTCCACTGGTTGACTACGAGCAGTACTTC	CASSLVPLVDYEQYF
TRBJ1-5	few	TRBV30	NA	14	TGTGCCTGGAGTGTACGCAGGGCTCACCAGCCCCAGCATTTT	CAWSVRRAHQPQHF